Listed below are T cell receptor beta chains from one sample, sequenced in a study of CD4 T cells in relation to SARS-CoV-2 and coronaviruses. TCRdb's copy holds only in-frame clones and misses some; the assay was immunoSEQ multiplex PCR. The repertoire consists of roughly 20,000 clones, with just under 75% occurring once and the leading ten covering 20% to 25%. These TCRs are of unknown antigen specificity. The source material was CD4+ T cells from PBMCs, cultured in vitro. The receptors come from a human donor in good health. CDR3s include the opening cysteine and the closing phenylalanine or tryptophan. D genes are given only for firm matches. Rows may omit the clone size; those that give it use once, few, many or a size class.

j_gene	abundance	v_gene	d_gene	CDR3aa	CDR3nt
TRBJ1-1	-	TRBV7-8	-	CASRSGRRPAAFF	TGTGCCAGCAGGTCGGGCCGGCGGCCGGCGGCTTTCTTT
TRBJ1-3	-	TRBV5-8	-	CASSSWSGNTIYF	TGTGCCAGCAGCTCTTGGTCGGGAAACACCATATATTTT
TRBJ1-1	-	TRBV6-2/TRBV6-3	-	CASSYSSRGPMNTEAFF	TGTGCCAGCAGTTACTCGTCCCGGGGCCCCATGAACACTGAAGCTTTCTTT
TRBJ2-5	-	TRBV5-4	TRBD2	CASSLGLAGNQETQYF	TGTGCCAGCAGCTTAGGACTAGCGGGGAACCAAGAGACCCAGTACTTC
TRBJ2-3	-	TRBV21-1	-	CASSKLRRDSTDTQYF	TGTGCCAGCAGCAAGCTCCGCAGGGATAGCACAGATACGCAGTATTTT
TRBJ2-1	-	TRBV9	-	CASSEGGSPSYNEQFF	TGTGCCAGCAGCGAGGGGGGGAGCCCTTCCTACAATGAGCAGTTCTTC
TRBJ2-7	-	TRBV6-5	-	CASSQDGVPYEQYF	TGTGCCAGCAGCCAGGACGGGGTTCCCTACGAGCAGTACTTC
TRBJ2-2	-	TRBV6-9	TRBD2	CASIYRAGGATGELFF	TGTGCCAGCATTTATAGGGCGGGGGGAGCCACCGGGGAGCTGTTTTTT
TRBJ1-4	once	TRBV7-2	-	CASSPQSANEKLFF	TGTGCCAGCAGCCCGCAGAGTGCTAATGAAAAACTGTTTTTT
TRBJ1-3	few	TRBV6-1	-	CASSEMVSSSGNTIYF	TGTGCCAGCAGTGAAATGGTGTCCAGCTCTGGAAACACCATATATTTT
TRBJ1-2	few	TRBV12-3/TRBV12-4	-	CASSFSNYGYTF	TGTGCCAGCAGTTTCAGTAACTATGGCTACACCTTC
TRBJ2-7	-	TRBV10-3	-	CAISDWGSEQYF	TGTGCCATCAGTGACTGGGGGAGCGAGCAGTACTTC
TRBJ1-1	-	TRBV7-9	-	CASSLWAEAFF	TGTGCCAGCAGCTTATGGGCTGAAGCTTTCTTT
TRBJ2-7	few	TRBV24-1	-	CATPARRDKKGHEQYF	TGTGCCACCCCCGCCCGCCGGGACAAAAAAGGACACGAGCAGTACTTC
TRBJ2-5	-	TRBV11-2	-	CASSLATSSGAQYF	TGTGCCAGCAGCTTAGCTACCAGTTCTGGGGCCCAGTACTTC
TRBJ2-7	few	TRBV4-1	TRBD2	CASSQGLARYEQYF	TGCGCCAGCAGCCAAGGACTAGCGCGATACGAGCAGTACTTC